A selection of T cell receptor beta chains follows, all from one sample in a study of cytomegalovirus exposure and HLA in healthy donors. TCRdb's copy holds only in-frame clones and misses some; the assay was immunoSEQ multiplex PCR. This table holds around 200,000 clones, almost 85% found once. Material for sequencing was PBMCs. The receptors were gathered from a woman aged 40 to 50 in good health and CMV-seronegative. Both conserved end residues are part of each CDR3. D genes are given only for firm matches. Clone size is stated in some rows and not others, as once, few, many or a class when expanded.

TRBV6-1	TRBJ2-3	14	-	-	TGTGCCAGCAGCTACTATACTGGCACAGATACGCAGTATTTT	CASSYYTGTDTQYF
TRBV7-2	TRBJ1-2	13	-	TRBD1	TGTGCCAGCAGCTTAGGGACAGGGGATGGCTACACCTTC	CASSLGTGDGYTF
TRBV29-1	TRBJ2-7	11	-	-	TGCAGCGTTGCAGCGGCCTACGAGCAGTACTTC	CSVAAAYEQYF
TRBV28	TRBJ1-1	17	once	TRBD1	TGTGCCAGCAGTTTGCCGACAGGGGGCGCCGGGAACACTGAAGCTTTCTTT	CASSLPTGGAGNTEAFF
TRBV7-2	TRBJ1-2	14	-	-	TGTGCCAGCACCGACGACAGTTCACGGCGCGACTACACCTTC	CASTDDSSRRDYTF
TRBV5-8	TRBJ1-2	13	-	TRBD1	TGTGCCAGCAGCGAACAGGGGCCCTATGGCTACACCTTC	CASSEQGPYGYTF
TRBV6-5	TRBJ2-7	15	-	-	TGTGCCAGCAGTTACTGGGGAAGACAGAGATACGAGCAGTACTTC	CASSYWGRQRYEQYF
TRBV11-1	TRBJ1-6	15	-	-	TGTGCCAGCAGCTTCCTCCGGAGATATAATTCACCCCTCCACTTT	CASSFLRRYNSPLHF
TRBV2	TRBJ2-2	13	-	-	TGTGCCAGCCAGGGAACCTCCACCGGGGAGCTGTTTTTT	CASQGTSTGELFF
TRBV4-2	TRBJ2-3	18	-	TRBD2	TGTGCCAGCAGCCAACGACCTCTAGCGGGGGAGGGTACAGATACGCAGTATTTT	CASSQRPLAGEGTDTQYF
TRBV5-6	TRBJ2-5	15	-	-	TGTGCCAGCAGCTTGCAACAGTACAGACGGGAGACCCAGTACTTC	CASSLQQYRRETQYF
TRBV5-1	TRBJ2-7	16	-	-	TGCGCCAGCAGCTTGTGGGTAGGACAAACCTCCTACGAGCAGTACTTC	CASSLWVGQTSYEQYF
TRBV6-5	TRBJ1-2	16	-	TRBD1	TGTGCCAGCAGTTACTCTGTCCTGGAGGGGGCTTATGGCTACACCTTC	CASSYSVLEGAYGYTF